These 18 T cell receptor beta chains were all obtained from the same sample, sequenced in a study of T cells in Graves' hyperthyroidism and ophthalmopathy. Amplification targeted TCR beta CDR3 regions from RNA transcripts. Carried out on the TCR CDR3, a first-round RT-PCR used the HTBI primer set. TCRdb used MiXCR to reprocess the multiplex PCR reads, holding one entry per CDR3 protein. The table has fewer than 750,000 distinct CDR3 sequences, 14% to 15% seen once. What was sequenced was blood. The receptor source for this set is a woman aged 40 to 49 with Graves' ophthalmopathy.

Ten or more counts support this clonotype. The chain has TRBV6-1 and TRBJ1-5; 10 bases agree with TRBD1. This CDR3 is built from 16 residues. Per the germline V gene, CDR1 is MNHNS and CDR2 is SASEGT. The V gene end was trimmed by 5 bases and the J gene end by 3 bases; junction bases not matched to a gene: 7. CDR3 in DNA: TGTGCCAGCAGTAGAGGGACAGGGGCTACCAATCAGCCCCAGCATTTT. It is translated as CASSRGTGATNQPQHF.

Many counts were recorded for this clonotype. The chain couples TRBV28 to TRBJ2-7; maybe TRBD1 (6 bases). Germline loops: CDR1 MDHEN, CDR2 SYDVKM. V was clipped by 8 bases and J by 1 base, with 18 bases between them. CDR3 length: 15 residues. Here the CDR3 reads CASQGSRGNSYEQYF. CDR3 DNA sequence: TGTGCCAGCCAAGGGTCGAGGGGGAATTCCTACGAGCAGTACTTC.

In its sample, this clonotype was seen many times. The chain has TRBV7-9 and TRBJ2-7, with no clear D. CDR3 length equals 13 residues. V lost 7 bases to trimming and J lost 4 bases, with 14 bases between them. The germline gives CDR1 SEHNR, CDR2 FQNEAQ (reference sequence). CDR3: CASTQGPLYEQYF. In DNA, the CDR3 is TGTGCCAGCACCCAAGGACCTCTTTACGAGCAGTACTTC.

The table lists this clonotype with many counts. The chain joins TRBV6-5 to TRBJ2-5; 10 nucleotides line up with TRBD2. The trim removed 4 bases at V and 13 bases at J, leaving 9 bases unmatched. Germline loops: CDR1 MNHEY, CDR2 SVGAGI. The CDR3 extends over 13 amino acids. CDR3 loop: CASSSGLAEAPYF. CDR3 in DNA: TGTGCCAGCAGTTCCGGACTAGCGGAGGCCCCGTACTTC.

This clonotype appeared many times. The V gene is TRBV2, the J gene TRBJ1-1, with 7 bases lining up with TRBD1. The germline CDR1 and CDR2 sequences are SNHLY and FYNNEI. The CDR3 length is 14 residues. V was pared by 6 bases and J by 3 bases, with 7 bases of the junction left unmatched. The CDR3 DNA reads TGTGCCAGCAGCCGGACAGGCGTATACACTGAAGCTTTCTTT. This encodes CASSRTGVYTEAFF.

This clonotype has a count of ten or more. The chain couples TRBV12-3 or TRBV12-4 to TRBJ1-5; D remains ambiguous. The CDR3 length is 13 residues. The V end was cut by 4 bases, the J end by 0 bases, with 4 bases between. The CDR3 DNA sequence: TGTGCCAGCAGTTGGGATAGCAATCAGCCCCAGCATTTT. It specifies CASSWDSNQPQHF.

This clonotype was counted ten times or more. The chain joins TRBV6-1 to TRBJ1-1; 7 bases match TRBD1. The germline V gene encodes CDR1 MNHNS and CDR2 SASEGT. Trimming at V came to 3 bases and at J to 4 bases, leaving 8 bases not matched to a gene. The CDR3 consists of 15 residues. The CDR3 DNA sequence: TGTGCCAGCAGTGACACTCAGGGGGGCAGCACTGAAGCTTTCTTT. Translation gives CASSDTQGGSTEAFF.

This clonotype was picked up a small number of times. The chain employs TRBV19 and TRBJ2-7; 14 nucleotides align to TRBD2. Unmatched junction bases numbered 10, after V lost 7 bases and J lost 2 bases. Germline V gene sequence: CDR1 LNHDA, CDR2 SQIVND (reference sequence). The CDR3 contains 17 residues. Here the CDR3 DNA reads TGTGCCAGTACCCGGGGGACTAGCGGGAGTGCCGCCTACGAGCAGTACTTC. Its protein product is CASTRGTSGSAAYEQYF.

This clonotype was seen ten or more times. The chain joins TRBV12-3 or TRBV12-4 to TRBJ2-5; TRBD2 matches at 8 bases. The CDR3 is 13 amino acids. J gave up 1 base and V 8 bases, and 3 bases lay outside the gene matches. This CDR3 reads CASQLAVQETQYF. Written as DNA, the CDR3 is TGTGCCAGCCAACTAGCGGTCCAAGAGACCCAGTACTTC.

Points on this clonotype: It may be a read error: a sequence one base away is much more abundant. CDR3 loop: CASRKRGGLSGNTIYF. The DNA for the CDR3 is TGTGCCAGCAGAAAAAGGGGCGGCCTCTCTGGAAACACCATATATTTT. V gene TRBV12-3 or TRBV12-4 combines with J gene TRBJ1-3; possibly TRBD1 for D (5 bases). This CDR3 region has 16 residues. The V end was cut by 6 bases, the J end by 0 bases, with 15 bases between.

The chain carries TRBV12-3 or TRBV12-4 and TRBJ2-7; 14 positions match TRBD2. With 5 bases clipped from V and 5 bases from J, the junction kept 5 bases outside the gene matches. The CDR3 spans 15 residues. The chain's CDR3 is CASSPGLAGVNEQYF. The CDR3 bases are TGTGCCAGCAGTCCGGGACTAGCGGGAGTGAACGAGCAGTACTTC.

Only a few counts were recorded for this clonotype. The gene calls are TRBV20-1 and TRBJ1-2; 7 nucleotides agree with TRBD1. The CDR3 is 14 amino acids. With V trimmed by 2 bases and J by 4 bases, 7 bases remained unmatched. Per germline, CDR1 DFQATT and CDR2 SNEGSKA (reference sequence). The CDR3 here is CSARPTDRLYGYTF. The DNA of the CDR3 is TGCAGTGCTAGACCAACGGACAGGCTCTATGGCTACACCTTC.

This clonotype was seen many times. The CDR3 DNA follows: TGCAGCGTTGAAGGCGGTGCGGGGGCGCACACTGAAGCTTTCTTT. It translates to CSVEGGAGAHTEAFF. V usage is TRBV29-1 and J usage is TRBJ1-1; tentatively, D is TRBD1 (6 bases). This CDR3 region has 15 residues. The germline V and J ends were trimmed by 1 base and 3 bases, with 15 bases remaining between them. The germline gives CDR1 SQVTM, CDR2 ANQGSEA.

This clonotype showed up just a few times. V usage is TRBV2 and J usage is TRBJ2-3, with unresolved D. This CDR3 has 11 residues. Trimming stripped 7 bases from V and 3 bases from J, with 5 bases between. From germline, CDR1 is SNHLY and CDR2 FYNNEI. CDR3 DNA: TGTGCCAGCACTGGAACAGATACGCAGTATTTT. Translating gives CASTGTDTQYF.

There are a few counts of this clonotype. A read error may explain this, as a much larger clone is one base away. This chain links TRBV13 with TRBJ2-7; 12 nucleotides agree with TRBD2. The CDR3 is 16 amino acids. Per the germline V gene, CDR1 is PRHDT and CDR2 is FYEKMQ (reference sequence). This CDR3 reads CTSSLRLGLAGYEQYF. CDR3 sequence (DNA): TGTACCAGCAGCTTGCGCTTGGGACTAGCGGGTTACGAGCAGTACTTC.

The table lists this clonotype with many counts. This chain joins TRBV30 and TRBJ2-7; D perhaps matches TRBD1 (5 bases). The CDR3 runs 13 residues. Trimming took 2 bases from V and 4 from J, leaving 12 bases between them. Per germline, CDR1 GTSNPN and CDR2 SVGIG (reference sequence). The CDR3 protein is CAWSTQGGYEQYF. The CDR3 DNA sequence: TGTGCCTGGAGTACCCAGGGCGGTTACGAGCAGTACTTC.

This clonotype was counted at least ten times. The chain carries TRBV20-1 and TRBJ1-2, with D possibly TRBD1 on 5 matching bases. Germline loops: CDR1 DFQATT, CDR2 SNEGSKA (reference sequence). The CDR3 consists of 12 residues. CDR3 nucleotide sequence: TGCAGGGGGACCATAGGGGACTATGGCTACACCTTC. This sequence encodes CRGTIGDYGYTF.

This clonotype showed up many times. The chain couples TRBV12-3 or TRBV12-4 to TRBJ2-5, with unresolved D. V lost 6 bases to trimming and J lost 2 bases, with 16 bases between them. CDR3 length: 15 amino acids. The CDR3 reads CASSPGWSTQETQYF. CDR3 DNA: TGTGCCAGCAGCCCCGGGTGGAGCACACAAGAGACCCAGTACTTC.